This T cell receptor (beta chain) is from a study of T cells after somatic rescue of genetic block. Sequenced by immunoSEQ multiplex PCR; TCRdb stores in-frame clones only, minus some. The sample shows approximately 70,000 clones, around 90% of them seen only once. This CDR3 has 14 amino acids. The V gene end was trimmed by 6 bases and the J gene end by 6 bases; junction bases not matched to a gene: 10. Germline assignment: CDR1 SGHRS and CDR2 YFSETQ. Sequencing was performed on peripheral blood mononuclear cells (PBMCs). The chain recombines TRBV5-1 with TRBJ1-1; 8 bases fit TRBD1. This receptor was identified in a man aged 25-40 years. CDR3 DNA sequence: TGCGCCAGCACCAAGGACAGGGCGAAGGCTGAAGCTTTCTTT. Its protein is CASTKDRAKAEAFF.